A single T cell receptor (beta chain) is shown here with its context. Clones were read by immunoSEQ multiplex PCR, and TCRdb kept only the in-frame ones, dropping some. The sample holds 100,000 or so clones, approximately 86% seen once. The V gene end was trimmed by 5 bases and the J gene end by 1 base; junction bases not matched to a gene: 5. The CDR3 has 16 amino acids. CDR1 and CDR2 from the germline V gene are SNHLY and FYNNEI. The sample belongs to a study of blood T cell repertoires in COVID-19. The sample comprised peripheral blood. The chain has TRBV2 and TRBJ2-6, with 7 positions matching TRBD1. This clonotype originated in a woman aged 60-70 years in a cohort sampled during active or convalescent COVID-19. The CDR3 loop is CASSLSRGSGANVLTF. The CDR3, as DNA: TGTGCCAGCAGTTTGAGCAGGGGGTCTGGGGCCAACGTCCTGACTTTC.